Shown below are 2 T cell receptor beta chains from a single sample sequenced in a study of PD-1 blockade in classical Hodgkin lymphoma. Each of the patients experienced relapse following autologous stem cell transplantation, and their brentuximab vedotin exposure differed. The repertoire was sequenced with immunoSEQ multiplex PCR; TCRdb's copy has only in-frame clones and lacks some. Among around 99,000 clones, roughly four fifths were seen once, and the ten largest hold approximately 15%. This specimen consisted of peripheral blood mononuclear cells (PBMCs), obtained before the second cycle of nivolumab. Receptor source: a human donor with classical Hodgkin lymphoma.

The chain links TRBV30 to TRBJ2-5, with unresolved D. Trimming stripped 0 bases from V and 5 bases from J, with 13 bases between. Germline V gives CDR1 GTSNPN, CDR2 SVGIG (reference sequence). This CDR3 comprises 14 residues. CDR3 coding DNA: TGTGCCTGGAGTGTTTGGATCCTAAGTGAGACCCAGTACTTC. Translating gives CAWSVWILSETQYF.

The table lists this clone with a count of one. This sequence joins TRBV6-5 and TRBJ2-7, with D possibly matching TRBD1 (6 bases). In germline, CDR1 is MNHEY, CDR2 SVGAGI. CDR3 length: 12 amino acids. Trimming removed 0 bases from V and 6 bases from J, with 6 bases in between. The CDR3 DNA follows: TGTGCCAGCAGTTACTCAGGGGGCGAGCAGTACTTC. Translating it yields CASSYSGGEQYF.